This TCR beta chain appears in the sequencing data of a study of T cell changes during pregnancy in multiple sclerosis. V lost 4 bases, J lost 8 bases, and 6 bases stayed unmatched. This CDR3 comprises 16 residues. Germline loops: CDR1 LGHNA, CDR2 YNFKEQ. Profiled with immunoSEQ multiplex PCR; TCRdb holds only in-frame clones, not every one. The sample yields about 79,000 clones, approximately 90% seen once. This clonotype originated in a female donor with multiple sclerosis, enrolled in a pregnancy study. The gene calls are TRBV4-2 and TRBJ2-1, with 15 bases that match TRBD2. Source: CD4+ T cells from peripheral blood mononuclear cells, taken in the second trimester of pregnancy. This chain's CDR3 is CASSPGLAGGFDEQFF. The DNA for the CDR3 is TGTGCCAGCAGCCCGGGACTAGCGGGAGGTTTTGATGAGCAGTTCTTC.